This T cell receptor (beta chain) is from a study of T cell clusters in autoimmune cytopenias. Regarding the study as a whole: Primary autoimmune cytopenia patients seemingly lacked the physiological T cell clusters found in healthy donors. TRB repertoire shifts in secondary cytopenia and chronic lymphocytic leukemia mostly reflected lymphoma, not autoimmunity.

TRB was amplified from 250 ng of peripheral blood genomic DNA per sample. TRB was amplified by touch-down multiplex PCR, primer pools A and B combined. TCRdb re-called the multiplex PCR reads, yielding one record per CDR3 amino acid sequence without DNA. Reported are around 7,200 distinct CDR3 sequences; the ten largest clones contain approximately 22%. Notes on this clonotype: The antigen is unknown.

The CDR3 covers 14 residues. CDR1 SQVTM and CDR2 ANQGSEA come from the germline V gene. These sequences were also reported in another study, on T cell repertoires in aging, cancer and after chemotherapy.

The chain recombines TRBV29-1 with TRBJ1-1; TCRdb proposes TRBD1, but this gene call is untestable without DNA. This clonotype was sampled from a human donor in good health. Sequencing was carried out using peripheral blood. This chain's CDR3 is CSVARGNTNTEAFF.